The sequence of this T cell receptor (beta chain) was determined in a study of CD8 T cells in ankylosing spondylitis. Overall study results and limits: Ankylosing spondylitis blood appeared to be characterized by a TCR beta motif of several highly homologous variants.

Comments on this clonotype: Its specificity is not known.

TCRdb fed the 5' RACE reads into MiXCR, producing one record per CDR3 protein. The table shows more than 650,000 distinct CDR3 sequences, with roughly 12% occurring only once. The V end lost 3 bases, the J end lost 0 bases, and 10 bases lay between the germline ends. Per the germline V gene, CDR1 is DFQATT and CDR2 is SNEGSKA (reference sequence). The CDR3 is 14 amino acids. The rearrangement joins TRBV20-1 to TRBJ2-3; D is possibly TRBD1 or TRBD2 (5 bases each). What was sequenced was blood, either unsorted or a sorted T cell fraction (not recorded which). The TCR comes from a male donor with ankylosing spondylitis. The CDR3 region has the DNA TGCAGTGCTAGCCGGGACCCTAGCACAGATACGCAGTATTTT. This codes for CSASRDPSTDTQYF.